The 19 T cell receptor beta chains listed next were all sequenced from one sample in a study of T-cell reconstitution after alpha-beta-depleted transplantation in children. Unique molecular identifiers were used to barcode this TCRbeta library. TCRdb itself ran the PCR reads through MiXCR, one entry per CDR3 protein. In the table there are hundreds of thousands of distinct CDR3 sequences, over 10% of which are singletons. This material consisted of PBMCs, taken before TCRalphabeta/CD19-depleted stem cell transplant. Receptors originate from a girl aged 2 to 9 with congenital amegakaryocytic thrombocytopenia, due to receive a stem cell transplant.

This clonotype has ten or more counts. This chain joins TRBV5-1 and TRBJ1-1, with no clear D. This CDR3 is built from 14 residues. Germline-derived CDR1 and CDR2 are SGHRS and YFSETQ. V lost 5 bases, J lost 5 bases, and 16 bases lay in between. In DNA, the CDR3 is TGCGCCAGCAGTTTTAGCGGGGTATCAACTGAAGCTTTCTTT. This codes for CASSFSGVSTEAFF.

This clonotype was observed at least ten times. The chain employs TRBV29-1 and TRBJ1-2; D not resolved. CDR1 is SQVTM and CDR2 is ANQGSEA in the germline V gene. V lost 3 bases and J 4 bases, leaving 15 bases between the germline ends. The length of the CDR3 is 14 residues. The CDR3 DNA sequence: TGCAGCGTTGAGAGGATTGACACCGGCTATGGCTACACCTTC. Its protein product is CSVERIDTGYGYTF.

This clonotype was seen at least ten times. The chain carries TRBV5-6 and TRBJ2-5; D is ambiguous. V gave up 3 bases and J gave up 0 bases, with 6 bases separating them. Germline CDR1 is SGHDT and CDR2 is YYEEEE. The CDR3 covers 13 residues. The CDR3 here is CASSSDNQETQYF. The CDR3 nucleotides read TGTGCCAGCAGCTCCGACAACCAAGAGACCCAGTACTTC.

This clonotype was seen at least ten times. This chain uses TRBV27 with TRBJ1-6; weak D call: TRBD1 (5 bases). V was clipped by 3 bases and J by 11 bases, with 8 bases between them. The CDR3 runs to 12 residues. The germline CDR1 and CDR2 sequences are MNHEY and SMNVEV (reference sequence). The DNA of the CDR3 is TGTGCCAGCAGTTTGGGGGAGGCACCCCTCCACTTT. This codes for CASSLGEAPLHF.

This clonotype occurred a few times. V gene TRBV27 combines with J gene TRBJ1-4, with D perhaps TRBD1 (6 bases). Germline V gene lookup returns CDR1 MNHEY and CDR2 SMNVEV (reference sequence). V shed 8 bases and J shed 8 bases, with 12 bases lying between them. This CDR3 region has 12 residues. In DNA form, the CDR3 reads TGTGCCAGCCGAGGGGGGAGCGAAAAACTGTTTTTT. Translating it yields CASRGGSEKLFF.

This clonotype was found a few times. The chain combines TRBV10-3 with TRBJ2-1; maybe TRBD1 (6 bases). The V gene's germline CDR1 is ENHRY and CDR2 SYGVKD. V lost 3 bases, J lost 6 bases, and 24 bases lay in between. The CDR3 is 18 residues long. The CDR3 is CAISDPDRPTVDGNEQFF. CDR3 nucleotide sequence: TGTGCCATCAGTGACCCAGACAGGCCCACCGTCGACGGCAATGAGCAGTTCTTC.

This clonotype was observed many times. The chain recombines TRBV12-3 or TRBV12-4 with TRBJ2-3; TRBD2 matches at 12 bases. The CDR3 is made up of 17 amino acids. J lost 4 bases, V lost 1 base, and 6 bases had no gene match. DNA for the CDR3: TGTGCCAGCAGTTTAGAGGGACTAGCGGGCCCCGCAGATACGCAGTATTTT. Its translation is CASSLEGLAGPADTQYF.

This clonotype was observed many times. The V and J genes are TRBV7-9 and TRBJ2-5; TRBD2 might be the D (5 bases). Looked up from germline, CDR1 is SEHNR and CDR2 is FQNEAQ (reference sequence). Trimming stripped 2 bases from V and 3 bases from J, with 13 bases between. There are 15 residues in the CDR3. The CDR3 coding sequence is TGTGCCAGCAGCTTATTGGCGGGCGCTAAAGAGACCCAGTACTTC. Its protein product is CASSLLAGAKETQYF. The full variable domain, its missing parts supplied by reference TRBV7-9 and TRBJ2-5, is DTGVSQNPRHKITKRGQNVTFRCDPISEHNRLYWYRQTLGQGPEFLTYFQNEAQLEKSRLLSDRFSAERPKGSFSTLEIQRTEQGDSAMYLCASSLLAGAKETQYFGPGTRLLVL.

This clonotype was observed many times. The chain joins TRBV29-1 to TRBJ2-1; no reliable D call. Germline lookup yields CDR1 SQVTM and CDR2 ANQGSEA. The CDR3 consists of 13 residues. V was cut by 7 bases and J by 2 bases, with 12 bases left in between. The CDR3 loop reads CSDADGPYNEQFF. The CDR3 DNA reads TGCAGCGATGCTGATGGCCCCTACAATGAGCAGTTCTTC.

The chain has TRBV20-1 and TRBJ2-3; 9 nucleotides line up with TRBD2. Trimming took 0 bases from V and 3 from J; bases not matched to a gene: 7. Germline V lookup: CDR1 DFQATT, CDR2 SNEGSKA (reference sequence). The CDR3 length is 16 residues. This chain's CDR3 is CSARDRDSGRTDTQYF. The CDR3 DNA reads as TGCAGTGCTAGAGATCGGGATAGCGGGAGAACAGATACGCAGTATTTT.

The J gene is TRBJ1-4, the V gene TRBV10-3; 7 nucleotides align to TRBD1. Unmatched junction bases numbered 9, after V lost 6 bases and J lost 5 bases. CDR3 size: 15 residues. Per germline, CDR1 ENHRY and CDR2 SYGVKD. CDR3 sequence reads: CAISSGTVRNEKLFF. CDR3 sequence (DNA): TGTGCCATCAGCTCCGGGACAGTGCGAAATGAAAAACTGTTTTTT.

Details on this clonotype: A much larger clone differs by one base, so this may be a read error. The chain combines TRBV20-1 with TRBJ2-3; the match to TRBD2 covers 10 bases. Germline assignment: CDR1 DFQATT and CDR2 SNEGSKA (reference sequence). With V trimmed by 7 bases and J by 7 bases, 14 bases remained unmatched. The CDR3 covers 15 residues. CDR3 sequence: CSGRAPGLATHTQYF. The CDR3 DNA reads as TGCAGTGGTAGGGCCCCGGGACTAGCGACCCATACGCAGTATTTT.

This clonotype showed up many times. V usage is TRBV5-1 and J usage is TRBJ2-2; a possible D gene is TRBD2 (5 bases). There are 15 residues in the CDR3. Germline CDR1 is SGHRS and CDR2 is YFSETQ. V was shortened by 3 bases and J by 3 bases, with 12 bases between the two germline ends. The CDR3 DNA reads as TGCGCCAGCAGCTCGGACTGGGCGGACACCGGGGAGCTGTTTTTT. Its translation is CASSSDWADTGELFF.

This clonotype occurred a few times. The CDR3 DNA sequence: TGTGCCAGCAACTCGCTAGCGGGAGGGGGAGAGACCCAGTACTTC. Its protein is CASNSLAGGGETQYF. The chain combines TRBV28 with TRBJ2-5; 12 bases are shared with TRBD2. The V gene end was trimmed by 7 bases and the J gene end by 4 bases; junction bases not matched to a gene: 7. Looked up from germline, CDR1 is MDHEN and CDR2 is SYDVKM. The CDR3 covers 15 residues.

This rearrangement joins TRBV20-1 to TRBJ2-1; 7 bases fit TRBD1. The CDR3 contains 14 residues. The germline V gene has CDR1 DFQATT and CDR2 SNEGSKA (reference sequence). V trimming: 3 bases; J trimming: 9 bases; junction bases outside the gene matches: 11. Here the CDR3 reads CSARETGKFGEQFF. In DNA, the CDR3 is TGCAGTGCTAGGGAGACAGGGAAGTTCGGTGAGCAGTTCTTC.

This clonotype was picked up a small number of times. The J gene is TRBJ2-3, the V gene TRBV10-2; 12 nucleotides align to TRBD2. Trimming took 3 bases from V and 5 from J; bases not matched to a gene: 12. CDR1 and CDR2 (germline): WSHSY, SAAADI. The CDR3 is made up of 18 amino acids. The CDR3, as DNA: TGCGCCAGCAGTGAAAGTCTAGCGGGAGGGCCGCCGCGAGATACGCAGTATTTT. Amino acid sequence: CASSESLAGGPPRDTQYF.

The chain joins TRBV7-9 to TRBJ2-7; D not resolved. Germline CDR1 SEHNR, CDR2 FQNEAQ (reference sequence). CDR3 length: 13 residues. V dropped 3 bases and J dropped 3 bases, with 9 bases sitting between them. The chain's CDR3 is CASSFGAIYEQYF. The CDR3 region has the DNA TGTGCCAGCAGCTTCGGAGCAATCTACGAGCAGTACTTC.

This clonotype was seen more than once but under ten times. The V call is TRBV5-1, the J call TRBJ2-7, with 7 bases matching TRBD1. This CDR3 comprises 14 residues. CDR1 and CDR2 (germline): SGHRS, YFSETQ. V shed 6 bases, J shed 2 bases, and the junction held 8 bases outside the gene matches. CDR3 nucleotide sequence: TGCGCCAGCACCAGAGGGACAGAGACCTACGAGCAGTACTTC. As protein: CASTRGTETYEQYF.

There are many counts of this clonotype. The chain combines TRBV6-5 with TRBJ2-7; TRBD2 matches at 7 bases. After removal of 0 bases from V and 4 bases from J, the junction contained 6 bases not matched to a gene. From germline, CDR1 is MNHEY and CDR2 SVGAGI. The CDR3 sequence is 15 residues long. CDR3 region: CASSYSNGRSYEQYF. CDR3 DNA sequence: TGTGCCAGCAGTTACTCGAACGGGAGGTCGTACGAGCAGTACTTC.